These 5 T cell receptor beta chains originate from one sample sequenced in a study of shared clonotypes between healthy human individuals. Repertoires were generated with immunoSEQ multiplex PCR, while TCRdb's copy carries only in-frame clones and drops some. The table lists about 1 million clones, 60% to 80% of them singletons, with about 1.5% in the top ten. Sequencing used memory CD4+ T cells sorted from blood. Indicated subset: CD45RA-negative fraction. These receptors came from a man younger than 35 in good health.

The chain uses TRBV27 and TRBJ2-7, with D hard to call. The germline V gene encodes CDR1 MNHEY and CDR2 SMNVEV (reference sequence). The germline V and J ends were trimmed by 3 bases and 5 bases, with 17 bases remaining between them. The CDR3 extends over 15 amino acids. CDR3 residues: CASSFRSALSDEQYF. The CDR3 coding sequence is TGTGCCAGCAGTTTCCGCAGTGCCTTATCGGACGAGCAGTACTTC.

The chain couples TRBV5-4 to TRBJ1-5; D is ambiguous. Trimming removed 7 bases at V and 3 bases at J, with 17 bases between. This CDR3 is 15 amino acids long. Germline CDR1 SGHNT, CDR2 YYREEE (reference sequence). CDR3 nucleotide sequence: TGTGCCAGCCCGGAGAGACACCTACACAATCAGCCCCAGCATTTT. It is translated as CASPERHLHNQPQHF.

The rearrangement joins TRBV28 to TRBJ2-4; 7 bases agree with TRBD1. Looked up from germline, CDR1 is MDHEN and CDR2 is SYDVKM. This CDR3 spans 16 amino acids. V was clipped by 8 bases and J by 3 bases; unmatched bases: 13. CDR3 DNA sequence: TGTGCCAGCCAATCCACTCCGGGACAGCTCAAAAACATTCAGTACTTC. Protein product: CASQSTPGQLKNIQYF.

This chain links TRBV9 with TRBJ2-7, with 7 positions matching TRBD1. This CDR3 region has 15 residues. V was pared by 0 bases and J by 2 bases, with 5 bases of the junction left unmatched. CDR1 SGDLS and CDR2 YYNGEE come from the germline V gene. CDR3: CASSVAQGTPYEQYF. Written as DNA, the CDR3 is TGTGCCAGCAGCGTAGCACAGGGGACCCCCTACGAGCAGTACTTC.

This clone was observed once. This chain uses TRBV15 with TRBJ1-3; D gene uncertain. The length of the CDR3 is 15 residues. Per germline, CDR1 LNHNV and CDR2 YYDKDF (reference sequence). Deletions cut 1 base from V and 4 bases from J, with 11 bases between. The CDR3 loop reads CATSRGPGNGNTIYF. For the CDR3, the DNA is TGTGCCACCAGCAGAGGCCCGGGGAACGGAAACACCATATATTTT.